This TCR beta chain was obtained from a study of blood T cell repertoires in COVID-19. Study summary: The United States, Italy and Spain were the sources of the acute and convalescent COVID-19 samples.

The V gene's germline CDR1 is SGHDN and CDR2 FVKESK. Deletions cut 3 bases from V and 5 bases from J, with 13 bases between. CDR3 length: 14 amino acids. TCRdb keeps only in-frame clones here, not all; method: immunoSEQ multiplex PCR. This repertoire shows 150,000 to 200,000 clones, around 82% found once; its top ten account for approximately 2.4%. The gene calls are TRBV14 and TRBJ2-5; D is perhaps TRBD2 (5 bases). Sequencing used peripheral blood. This TCR was recovered from a human donor with acute or convalescent COVID-19. The donor label of this sample is uncertain. This CDR3 is CASSQSPRRETQYF. DNA for the CDR3: TGTGCCAGCAGCCAGAGCCCGAGGAGGGAGACCCAGTACTTC.